What follows are 11 T cell receptor beta chains derived from one specimen sequenced in a study of graft-versus-host responses after intestinal transplantation. No antigen is known for these receptors. Clones were sequenced by immunoSEQ multiplex PCR, and TCRdb holds only the in-frame ones, with some missing. Here the sample spans some 120,000 clones, 85% to 95% being singletons. Specimen: unstimulated CD8+ T cells sorted from spleen or lymph node cells, collected before transplant. The receptors come from a human donor who was the organ donor for an intestinal transplant.

This clone was picked up one time. The gene calls are TRBV7-9 and TRBJ1-1, with 7 positions matching TRBD1. The CDR3 contains 15 residues. J lost 0 bases, V lost 1 base, and 2 bases had no gene match. Germline loops: CDR1 SEHNR, CDR2 FQNEAQ (reference sequence). CDR3: CASSLGGQLNTEAFF. In DNA, the CDR3 is TGTGCCAGCAGCTTAGGGGGACAGCTGAACACTGAAGCTTTCTTT.

This chain uses TRBV27 with TRBJ1-2; D possibly corresponds to TRBD1 (5 bases). Per germline, CDR1 MNHEY and CDR2 SMNVEV (reference sequence). This CDR3 has 17 residues. Trimming left V 5 bases short and J 0 bases short, with 19 bases between. In DNA, the CDR3 is TGTGCCAGCAGTCCGGGACCGTGGGGAAAAGCTAACTATGGCTACACCTTC. Translation gives CASSPGPWGKANYGYTF.

This sequence joins TRBV12-5 and TRBJ2-7; D is undetermined. Germline V gene data show CDR1 as LGHNT and CDR2 as FRNRAP. The CDR3 is 14 residues long. Trimming removed 6 bases from V and 3 bases from J, with 15 bases in between. CDR3 coding DNA: TGTGCTAGTGGACACCCCTTAGCTGGCTACGAGCAGTACTTC. Encoded protein: CASGHPLAGYEQYF.

This chain joins TRBV4-1 and TRBJ2-2; D may be TRBD1 (5 bases). Trimming pared 4 bases from V and 3 bases from J, leaving 9 bases between. This CDR3 region has 14 residues. Germline V gives CDR1 MGHRA, CDR2 YSYEKL. The CDR3, as DNA: TGCGCCAGCAGCCTAGGGGCTTACACCGGGGAGCTGTTTTTT. Translated, it gives CASSLGAYTGELFF.

J is TRBJ2-1 and V is TRBV11-2; TRBD2 is a possible D gene (5 bases). The V gene lost 3 bases and the J gene lost 9 bases, with 12 bases spanning the gap. Looked up from germline, CDR1 is SGHAT and CDR2 is FQNNGV. The CDR3 contains 13 residues. The CDR3 region is CASSFYSGSEQFF. The CDR3 DNA reads as TGTGCCAGCAGCTTTTATTCTGGGAGTGAGCAGTTCTTC.

J is TRBJ2-4 and V is TRBV11-2; D is undetermined. The CDR3 is made up of 11 amino acids. V lost 3 bases and J 8 bases, leaving 5 bases between the germline ends. Germline V CDR1 and CDR2: SGHAT, FQNNGV. DNA for the CDR3: TGTGCCAGCAGCTTTTCAGACATTCAGTACTTC. Translation: CASSFSDIQYF. Based on the CDR3 plus reference TRBV11-2 and TRBJ2-4, the full variable domain is EAGVAQSPRYKIIEKRQSVAFWCNPISGHATLYWYQQILGQGPKLLIQFQNNGVVDDSQLPKDRFSAERLKGVDSTLKIQPAKLEDSAVYLCASSFSDIQYFGAGTRLSVL.

The gene calls are TRBV19 and TRBJ1-1; 8 positions agree with TRBD1. Germline assignment: CDR1 LNHDA and CDR2 SQIVND (reference sequence). This CDR3 has 15 amino acids. V gave up 5 bases and J gave up 2 bases; unmatched junction bases: 7. The CDR3 DNA sequence: TGTGCCAGTAGTTCGAGGACAGGGCGAAACACTGAAGCTTTCTTT. This sequence encodes CASSSRTGRNTEAFF.

The chain couples TRBV25-1 to TRBJ2-5, with a tentative D call TRBD2 (5 bases). Per the germline V gene, CDR1 is MGHDK and CDR2 is SYGVNS. The ends were cut back, 0 bases at V and 4 bases at J, with 15 bases in the middle. The CDR3 runs to 16 residues. The CDR3 reads CASSEYYVGERETQYF. Written as DNA, the CDR3 is TGTGCCAGCAGTGAATATTACGTTGGGGAGCGAGAGACCCAGTACTTC.

CDR3 region: CASSLAGGGDEQFF. The CDR3 DNA is TGTGCCAGCAGCTTAGCGGGAGGGGGCGATGAGCAGTTCTTC. The chain recombines TRBV11-2 with TRBJ2-1, with D perhaps TRBD2 (8 bases). V was cut by 1 base and J by 8 bases, with 12 bases left in between. The CDR3 has 14 amino acids. Per germline, CDR1 SGHAT and CDR2 FQNNGV.

As DNA, the CDR3 is TGTGCCAGCAGTTTTAAAGTAGGGGGGTCCTACGAGCAGTACTTC. Amino acids: CASSFKVGGSYEQYF. The chain combines TRBV28 with TRBJ2-7; D is possibly TRBD1 or TRBD2 (6 bases each). V lost 3 bases and J lost 1, with 13 bases in between. This CDR3 is built from 15 residues. The germline V gene encodes CDR1 MDHEN and CDR2 SYDVKM.

The V call is TRBV10-3, the J call TRBJ1-3; D not resolved. The CDR3 totals 14 residues. V lost 0 bases and J 4 bases, leaving 7 bases between the germline ends. CDR1 and CDR2 from the germline V gene are ENHRY and SYGVKD. CDR3 sequence reads: CAISESVEGNTIYF. The CDR3, as DNA: TGTGCCATCAGTGAGTCGGTGGAGGGAAACACCATATATTTT.